This T cell receptor beta chain was observed in a study of Graves' ophthalmopathy and Graves' hyperthyroidism. Researchers took RNA transcripts and amplified TCR beta CDR3 regions from them. First-round RT-PCR with HTBI primers preceded a second-round multiplex PCR. TCRdb independently ran MiXCR on the multiplex PCR reads; one entry per CDR3 protein. The table shows 200,000 to 300,000 distinct CDR3 sequences, with 45% occurring only once. This clonotype appeared a few times. This CDR3 has 16 residues. The V and J ends lost 6 bases and 0 bases respectively, with 21 bases between them. Germline CDR1 is SQVTM and CDR2 is ANQGSEA.

The gene calls are TRBV29-1 and TRBJ2-7; D is perhaps TRBD1 or TRBD2 (5 bases each). The sequencing sample was made of peripheral blood. This TCR was recovered from an adult man with Graves' ophthalmopathy. The CDR3 DNA is TGCAGCGTCCGGATTGGGACGGCCAGGAGCTCCTACGAGCAGTACTTC. Translated: CSVRIGTARSSYEQYF.